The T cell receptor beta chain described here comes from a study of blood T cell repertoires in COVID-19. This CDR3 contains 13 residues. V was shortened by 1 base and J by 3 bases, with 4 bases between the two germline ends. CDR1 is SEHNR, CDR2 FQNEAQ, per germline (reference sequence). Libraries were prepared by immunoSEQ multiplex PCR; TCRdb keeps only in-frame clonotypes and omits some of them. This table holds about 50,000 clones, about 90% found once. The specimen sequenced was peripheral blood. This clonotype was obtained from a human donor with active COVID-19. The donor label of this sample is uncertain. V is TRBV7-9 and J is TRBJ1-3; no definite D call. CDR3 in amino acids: CASSLVLGNTIYF. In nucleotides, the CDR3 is TGTGCCAGCAGCTTAGTCCTTGGAAACACCATATATTTT.